What follows are 12 T cell receptor beta chains derived from one specimen sequenced in a study of blood T cell repertoires in COVID-19. The method was immunoSEQ multiplex PCR; TCRdb's version includes in-frame clones alone and lacks a portion of them. The data show tens of thousands of clones, 80% to 85% seen once. Material: peripheral blood. The receptors shown here come from a human donor in a cohort sampled during active COVID-19.

V usage is TRBV6-5 and J usage is TRBJ1-5, with 8 bases lining up with TRBD1. Germline V gene data show CDR1 as MNHEY and CDR2 as SVGAGI. This CDR3 comprises 13 residues. V was clipped by 6 bases and J by 6 bases; unmatched bases: 4. CDR3 nucleotide sequence: TGTGCCAGCAGCAGGGGGCCCGGTCAGCCCCAGCATTTT. Its protein is CASSRGPGQPQHF.

This clone has a single count. The V and J genes are TRBV6-5 and TRBJ1-2; D possibly corresponds to TRBD1 (6 bases). CDR1 and CDR2 from the germline V gene are MNHEY and SVGAGI. CDR3 length equals 13 residues. Trimming removed 8 bases from V and 4 bases from J, with 14 bases in between. The CDR3 loop is CASATRGSYGYTF. In DNA form, the CDR3 reads TGTGCCAGCGCTACCAGGGGTAGCTATGGCTACACCTTC.

The CDR3 spells CASTIGDRGVWTEAFF. The CDR3 DNA is TGCGCCAGCACCATTGGGGACAGGGGAGTATGGACTGAAGCTTTCTTT. The V and J genes are TRBV5-1 and TRBJ1-1, with 10 positions matching TRBD1. V lost 6 bases, J lost 5 bases, and 13 bases stayed unmatched. This CDR3 is 16 amino acids long. Per the germline V gene, CDR1 is SGHRS and CDR2 is YFSETQ.

The gene calls are TRBV6-5 and TRBJ2-7; D is perhaps TRBD1 (7 bases). Germline CDR1 reads MNHEY; CDR2 reads SVGAGI. The CDR3 runs 12 residues. Trimming stripped 11 bases from V and 3 bases from J, with 14 bases between. The CDR3 reads CAEGRGVYEQYF. The CDR3 coding sequence is TGTGCCGAGGGCAGGGGGGTCTACGAGCAGTACTTC.

The J gene is TRBJ2-7, the V gene TRBV27; tentative D call: TRBD1 (5 bases). Germline CDR1 reads MNHEY; CDR2 reads SMNVEV (reference sequence). The length of the CDR3 is 15 residues. Trimming removed 8 bases from V and 4 bases from J, with 21 bases in between. The CDR3 here is CASRLQGALSYEQYF. The CDR3 nucleotides are TGTGCCAGCCGGTTACAAGGGGCGCTTTCGTACGAGCAGTACTTC.

This chain connects TRBV4-2 to TRBJ2-3, with 7 bases aligning to TRBD2. In germline, CDR1 is LGHNA, CDR2 YNFKEQ. CDR3 size: 17 residues. The J segment lost 6 bases and the V segment lost 0 bases, leaving 12 bases of the junction unmatched. The CDR3 region is CASSQDLETSPPDTQYF. In DNA form, the CDR3 reads TGTGCCAGCAGCCAAGATCTAGAGACTAGCCCTCCGGATACGCAGTATTTT.

The V gene is TRBV30, the J gene TRBJ2-7; the D gene is possibly TRBD1 (5 bases). CDR3 length equals 15 residues. Germline V gives CDR1 GTSNPN, CDR2 SVGIG (reference sequence). The V end lost 4 bases, the J end lost 3 bases, and 19 bases lay between the germline ends. The CDR3 region has the DNA TGTGCCTGGACCCCCAGTAGCAGGGTTGGCTACGAGCAGTACTTC. This encodes CAWTPSSRVGYEQYF.

Written as DNA, the CDR3 is TGTGCCAGCAGCGTAGGACTAGCGGGGAACTACGAGCAGTACTTC. Residues: CASSVGLAGNYEQYF. The chain is built from TRBV9 and TRBJ2-7, with 11 bases lining up with TRBD2. This CDR3 comprises 15 residues. Trimming at V came to 0 bases and at J to 3 bases, leaving 2 bases not matched to a gene. Germline V gives CDR1 SGDLS, CDR2 YYNGEE.

The chain has TRBV5-5 and TRBJ1-1; D unresolved. Germline CDR1 reads SGHKS; CDR2 reads YYEKEE (reference sequence). V was trimmed by 2 bases and J by 8 bases, leaving 19 bases between them. The CDR3 runs to 15 residues. The CDR3, as DNA: TGTGCCAGCAGCTTTGGGCCTTCGTTGGGAGAGGAAGCTTTCTTT. This codes for CASSFGPSLGEEAFF.

This sequence joins TRBV19 and TRBJ2-2; 7 nucleotides match TRBD1. V trimming: 5 bases; J trimming: 7 bases; junction bases outside the gene matches: 7. This CDR3 has 14 residues. Germline CDR1 is LNHDA and CDR2 is SQIVND (reference sequence). In nucleotides, the CDR3 is TGTGCCAGTAGTCAGAACAGGGGACACGGGGAGCTGTTTTTT. Residues: CASSQNRGHGELFF.

The chain has TRBV5-6 and TRBJ2-4; a weak D match, TRBD2 (6 bases). CDR3 length: 15 amino acids. CDR1 is SGHDT, CDR2 YYEEEE, per germline. Trimming removed 2 bases at V and 4 bases at J, with 13 bases between. This CDR3 is CASSFLGGAKNIQYF. As DNA, the CDR3 is TGTGCCAGCAGCTTTCTGGGGGGAGCTAAAAACATTCAGTACTTC.

The rearrangement uses TRBV2 and TRBJ2-1, with TRBD2 identical over 9 bases. Unmatched junction bases numbered 9, after V lost 6 bases and J lost 9 bases. The CDR3 has 14 residues. Germline CDR1 is SNHLY and CDR2 is FYNNEI. Here the CDR3 reads CASRAPGLATEQFF. The CDR3 region has the DNA TGTGCCAGCAGGGCGCCGGGACTAGCAACTGAGCAGTTCTTC.